This T cell receptor (beta chain) comes out of a study of blood T cell repertoires in COVID-19. Study-level background: There were acute and convalescent COVID-19 samples, and they came from the United States, Italy and Spain.

Original processing methods: From reference gene primer amplification, estimates of nucleated cell counts were derived. Repertoires were generated with immunoSEQ multiplex PCR, while TCRdb's copy carries only in-frame clones and drops some. V, J and clone size derive from that table, while D and trimming were established from the DNA sequence. This table has about 260,000 clones, over 80% appearing once. The CDR3 runs 11 residues. With 0 bases removed from V and 8 bases from J, the gap between germline ends came to 5 bases. Germline V gives CDR1 SGHNT, CDR2 YYREEE (reference sequence). Material: peripheral blood. The sequence was collected from a woman in her thirties or forties with acute or convalescent COVID-19. This rearrangement joins TRBV5-4 to TRBJ1-2; D gene uncertain. The CDR3 region is CASSLGLGYTF. Written as DNA, the CDR3 is TGTGCCAGCAGCTTGGGTCTGGGCTACACCTTC.